This T cell receptor (beta chain) was identified in a study of blood T cell repertoires in COVID-19. Study background: The origin of the acute and convalescent COVID-19 samples was the United States, Italy and Spain.

CDR3 size: 14 residues. The germline V gene encodes CDR1 SEHNR and CDR2 FQNEAQ (reference sequence). Trimming removed 4 bases from V and 7 bases from J, with 14 bases in between. In the study's own analysis: For nucleated cells, counts were estimated from reference gene primer amplification. The assay was immunoSEQ multiplex PCR, and TCRdb's table has in-frame clones only and misses some. From that table come the V and J calls and clone size; the DNA was used to work out D and trimming. The sample yields over 80,000 clones, 75% to 90% seen once. This sequence originates from an elderly man with active or convalescent COVID-19. V usage is TRBV7-9 and J usage is TRBJ2-1, with D tentatively TRBD1 (5 bases). Input material: peripheral blood. This chain's CDR3 is CASSSSGLANEQFF. For the CDR3, the DNA is TGTGCCAGCAGCTCTTCAGGGCTGGCTAATGAGCAGTTCTTC.